This T cell receptor beta chain was sequenced during a study of control samples from healthy donors and cancer patients. This CDR3 spans 12 amino acids. The germline V gene has CDR1 GTSNPN and CDR2 SVGIG (reference sequence). V dropped 2 bases and J dropped 0 bases, with 4 bases sitting between them. This clone was seen once. This table comes from immunoSEQ multiplex PCR, and its TCRdb copy is limited to in-frame clones, with some not included. Of approximately 90,000 clones in the sample, around 81% were seen once. The chain combines TRBV30 with TRBJ1-1; no reliable D call. The source of this sequence is a man younger than 45 in good health. The sequencing sample was made of blood. The CDR3 loop reads CAWSTMNTEAFF. The CDR3 DNA sequence: TGTGCCTGGAGTACAATGAACACTGAAGCTTTCTTT.